The clone carrying this T cell receptor (beta chain) turned up a few times. The data are from a study of blood T cells in healthy people across ages. The wider study: About one barcoded TCR beta cDNA was captured per two T cells.

This CDR3 spans 17 amino acids. CDR1 and CDR2 from the germline V gene are SGHTA and FQGNSA. Trimming at V came to 5 bases and at J to 7 bases, leaving 15 bases not matched to a gene. With a J-beta primer mix and a sample-barcoded 5' primer, a second PCR ran about 6 to 11 cycles. TCRdb called the 5' RACE reads again in MiXCR, with one record for every CDR3 protein. The sample lists around 1,000,000 distinct CDR3 sequences, roughly a quarter occurring once. These data are also associated with another study on T cells of mothers and their children. Per that study: The extracted RNA was employed in its entirety for cDNA synthesis, at roughly 1.4 ug per 15 ul.

V and J are TRBV7-2 and TRBJ2-1, with 9 bases that match TRBD2. The sequenced material came from blood. This TCR was recovered from a girl aged 2-10 years in good health. In nucleotides, the CDR3 is TGTGCCAGCAGCCCTGAATGGTGGACTAGCGACTGGAATGAGCAGTTCTTC. This encodes CASSPEWWTSDWNEQFF.